A single sample gave rise to the 13 T cell receptor beta chains below, sequenced in a study of beta chain features in type 1 diabetes. General observations from the study: There was a moderate but significant shortening of TCRB CDR3s in all four CD4+ subsets of Type 1 diabetes patients.

No cognate antigen is known for these TCRs. The investigators reverse transcribed all of the isolated RNA, so they sequenced expressed TCRB transcripts. Produced via immunoSEQ multiplex PCR; TCRdb's table is partial and in-frame only. This table holds under 350,000 clones, around 25% found once. Material for sequencing was naive CD4+ T cells from blood. These receptors originate from a woman aged 25-40 years with type 1 diabetes.

This clone showed up just a few times. The gene calls are TRBV11-1 and TRBJ2-1; perhaps TRBD2 as D (6 bases). Trimming removed 2 bases at V and 8 bases at J, with 16 bases between. CDR1 SGHAT and CDR2 FQDESV come from the germline V gene (reference sequence). The CDR3 covers 15 residues. CDR3 DNA sequence: TGTGCCAGCAGCTTATTTCCGGGAGCCCAGGATGAGCAGTTCTTC. As protein: CASSLFPGAQDEQFF.

This chain links TRBV7-2 with TRBJ2-1; 10 positions match TRBD2. Trimming at V came to 3 bases and at J to 5 bases, leaving 4 bases not matched to a gene. CDR1 is SGHTA and CDR2 is FQGNSA in the germline V gene. The CDR3 is made up of 15 amino acids. CDR3 nucleotides: TGTGCCAGCAGCTTTTATAGCGGGAGGAACAATGAGCAGTTCTTC. As protein: CASSFYSGRNNEQFF.

This clone was seen just once. The CDR3 sequence is CASSGRDRGYEQYF. The CDR3 region has the DNA TGTGCCAGCAGCGGAAGGGACAGGGGCTACGAGCAGTACTTC. The V and J genes are TRBV11-2 and TRBJ2-7; 10 bases map to TRBD1. Germline values: CDR1 SGHAT, CDR2 FQNNGV. This CDR3 comprises 14 residues. V shed 5 bases, J shed 3 bases, and the junction held 4 bases outside the gene matches.

J is TRBJ1-2 and V is TRBV30; D might be TRBD1 (5 bases). Germline CDR1 reads GTSNPN; CDR2 reads SVGIG (reference sequence). Trimming pared 0 bases from V and 5 bases from J, leaving 10 bases between. CDR3 length: 13 residues. CDR3 coding DNA: TGTGCCTGGAGTGTAGGGGCCTGGTATGGCTACACCTTC. As protein: CAWSVGAWYGYTF. Full variable domain (rest looked up from reference TRBV30 and TRBJ1-2): SQTIHQWPATLVQPVGSPLSLECTVEGTSNPNLYWYRQAAGRGLQLLFYSVGIGQISSEVPQNLSASRPQDRQFILSSKKLLLSDSGFYLCAWSVGAWYGYTFGSGTRLTVV.

The genes are TRBV5-1 and TRBJ1-4, with 7 bases matching TRBD1. CDR3 length equals 15 residues. V lost 4 bases, J lost 1 base, and 4 bases stayed unmatched. Per the germline V gene, CDR1 is SGHRS and CDR2 is YFSETQ. The CDR3 bases are TGCGCCAGCAGCACGAACAGGGGAACTAATGAAAAACTGTTTTTT. The encoded protein is CASSTNRGTNEKLFF.

A few counts support this clone. The V and J genes are TRBV7-3 and TRBJ2-7; maybe TRBD2 (6 bases). Trimming shortened V by 5 bases and J by 5 bases, and 13 bases separated the two germline ends. CDR3 length: 13 residues. Germline V gene data show CDR1 as SGHTA and CDR2 as FQGTGA. The DNA of the CDR3 is TGTGCCAGCAGCCCCAACGGGGGAAACGAGCAGTACTTC. Its translation: CASSPNGGNEQYF.

This clone was counted only a few times. The chain combines TRBV4-2 with TRBJ2-4; 8 bases are shared with TRBD1. Germline V gene sequence: CDR1 LGHNA, CDR2 YNFKEQ. Trimming removed 3 bases from V and 5 bases from J; junction bases left unmatched: 12. The length of the CDR3 is 17 residues. The CDR3 DNA sequence: TGTGCCAGCAGCCAGCGACAGGGGCAGGGCGTCCAAAACATTCAGTACTTC. Amino acid sequence: CASSQRQGQGVQNIQYF.

The J gene is TRBJ2-5, the V gene TRBV30, with 8 nucleotides matching TRBD2. CDR3 length: 16 residues. CDR1 GTSNPN and CDR2 SVGIG come from the germline V gene (reference sequence). The V and J ends lost 4 bases and 0 bases, in that order; junction bases with no gene match: 10. Here the CDR3 reads CAWTKNGLANQETQYF. In DNA form, the CDR3 reads TGTGCCTGGACCAAAAACGGACTAGCCAACCAAGAGACCCAGTACTTC.

The chain recombines TRBV4-2 with TRBJ2-7; 12 bases agree with TRBD2. The V and J ends lost 2 bases and 1 base, in that order; junction bases with no gene match: 9. Germline CDR1 and CDR2: LGHNA and YNFKEQ. The CDR3 length is 18 residues. The CDR3 DNA follows: TGTGCCAGCAGCCAATCGACTAGCGGGAGAACTCGGTCCTACGAGCAGTACTTC. The encoded protein is CASSQSTSGRTRSYEQYF.

The chain's CDR3 is CASSRPGQGNEKLFF. The CDR3 DNA reads TGTGCCAGCAGTCGGCCGGGACAGGGGAATGAAAAACTGTTTTTT. The chain joins TRBV6-6 to TRBJ1-4; 10 bases match TRBD1. Germline values: CDR1 MNHNY, CDR2 SVGAGI (reference sequence). The CDR3 consists of 15 residues. J lost 5 bases, V lost 5 bases, and 5 bases had no gene match.

The chain employs TRBV18 and TRBJ2-7; maybe TRBD1 (6 bases). The CDR3 contains 16 residues. The V gene's germline CDR1 is KGHSH and CDR2 LQKENI. The V gene lost 1 base and the J gene lost 2 bases, with 15 bases spanning the gap. The CDR3 is CASSPLTGRATYEQYF. CDR3 bases: TGTGCCAGCTCACCACTGACAGGTCGGGCAACCTACGAGCAGTACTTC.

This clone was picked up one time. The sample carries other DNA sequences with the same CDR3. The rearrangement links TRBV4-1 to TRBJ1-3; tentatively, D is TRBD1 (6 bases). This CDR3 has 14 amino acids. Germline values: CDR1 MGHRA, CDR2 YSYEKL. Trimming removed 3 bases from V and 0 bases from J, with 6 bases in between. This chain's CDR3 is CASSQGHSGNTIYF. The CDR3 coding sequence is TGCGCCAGCAGCCAGGGACACTCTGGAAACACCATATATTTT.

The CDR3 region is CASSYLASGSGEQFF. CDR3 sequence (DNA): TGCGCCAGCAGTTACCTGGCTAGCGGGAGTGGTGAGCAGTTCTTC. The gene calls are TRBV10-2 and TRBJ2-1; TRBD2 agrees at 10 bases. The length of the CDR3 is 15 residues. Looked up from germline, CDR1 is WSHSY and CDR2 is SAAADI. Losses at the gene ends were 5 bases for V and 9 bases for J; bases not matched to a gene: 10.